What follows is one TCR beta chain and its context. Cohorts were determined from participant-reported clinical history. Germline V CDR1 and CDR2: SGHTA, FQGNSA. Trimming stripped 1 base from V and 3 bases from J, with 15 bases between. The CDR3 runs to 16 residues. Data came from immunoSEQ multiplex PCR; TCRdb stores just in-frame clones and leaves some out. The table lists approximately 190,000 clones, 86% of them singletons. These data belong to a study of blood T cell repertoires in COVID-19. The sample taken for sequencing was PBMCs or T cells enriched from blood (not recorded which). V gene TRBV7-2 combines with J gene TRBJ1-2; maybe TRBD1 (5 bases). This receptor was taken from a middle-aged woman in a cohort exposed to, infected with or recovered from COVID-19 (not recorded which). The DNA for the CDR3 is TGTGCCAGCAGCTTAGGGAAAGGGGCGAATGACTATGGCTACACCTTC. It translates to CASSLGKGANDYGYTF.